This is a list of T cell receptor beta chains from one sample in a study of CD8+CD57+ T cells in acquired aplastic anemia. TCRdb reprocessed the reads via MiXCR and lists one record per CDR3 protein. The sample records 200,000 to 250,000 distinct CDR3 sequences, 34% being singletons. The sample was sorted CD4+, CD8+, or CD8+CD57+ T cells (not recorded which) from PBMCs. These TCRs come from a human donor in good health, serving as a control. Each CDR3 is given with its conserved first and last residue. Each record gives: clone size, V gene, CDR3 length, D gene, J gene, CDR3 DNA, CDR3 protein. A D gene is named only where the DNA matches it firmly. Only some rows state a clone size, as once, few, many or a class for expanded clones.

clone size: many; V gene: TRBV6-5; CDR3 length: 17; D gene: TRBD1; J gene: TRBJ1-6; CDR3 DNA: TGTGCCAGCAGTTACCTTGGCGGGACAGGGTTCGCGGCACCCCTCCACTTT; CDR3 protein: CASSYLGGTGFAAPLHF
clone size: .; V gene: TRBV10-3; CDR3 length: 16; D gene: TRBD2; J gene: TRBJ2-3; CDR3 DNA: TGTGCCAGCGGCGCTAGCGGGGGAGCAAGCACAGATACGCAGTATTTT; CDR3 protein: CASGASGGASTDTQYF
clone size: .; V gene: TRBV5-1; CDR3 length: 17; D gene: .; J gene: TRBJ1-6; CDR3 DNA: TGCGCCAGCAGCTTGGCCATAGGGGGCTCCTATAATTCACCCCTCCACTTT; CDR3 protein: CASSLAIGGSYNSPLHF
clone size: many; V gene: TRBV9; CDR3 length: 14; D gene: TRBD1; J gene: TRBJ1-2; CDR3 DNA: TGTGCCAGCAGCCGGGACAGGGGAGGAGGTGGCTACACCTTC; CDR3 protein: CASSRDRGGGGYTF
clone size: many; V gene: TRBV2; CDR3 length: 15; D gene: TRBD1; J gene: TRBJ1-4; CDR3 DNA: TGTGCCAGCAGGGGACAGGCTGCAACTAATGAAAAACTGTTTTTT; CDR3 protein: CASRGQAATNEKLFF
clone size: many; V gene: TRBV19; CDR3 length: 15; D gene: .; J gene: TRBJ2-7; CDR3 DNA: TGTGCCAGTAGTGGCACCGGGACGGAGGTATACGAGCAGTACTTC; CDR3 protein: CASSGTGTEVYEQYF
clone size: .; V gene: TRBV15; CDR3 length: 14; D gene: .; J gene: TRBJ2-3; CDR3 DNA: TGTGCCACCAGTCGGGGGGCCCGCACAGATACGCAGTATTTT; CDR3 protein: CATSRGARTDTQYF
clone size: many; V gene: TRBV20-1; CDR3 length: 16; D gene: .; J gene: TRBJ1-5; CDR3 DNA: TGCAGTGCTGGAACTACCTCAGGCAGTAGCAATCAGCCCCAGCATTTT; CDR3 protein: CSAGTTSGSSNQPQHF
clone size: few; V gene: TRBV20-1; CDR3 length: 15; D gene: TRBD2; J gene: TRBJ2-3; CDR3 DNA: TGCAGTGCTAGTAATAGCGGGGGGGCCAGTGATACGCAGTATTTT; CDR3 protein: CSASNSGGASDTQYF
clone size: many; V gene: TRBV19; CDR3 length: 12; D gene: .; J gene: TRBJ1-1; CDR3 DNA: TGTGCCAGTAGTAGACTGAACACTGAAGCTTTCTTT; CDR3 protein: CASSRLNTEAFF
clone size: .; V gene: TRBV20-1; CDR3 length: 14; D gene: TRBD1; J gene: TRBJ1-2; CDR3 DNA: TGCAGTGCTAGAGAAACAGGGGGGGACTGTGGCTACACCTTC; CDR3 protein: CSARETGGDCGYTF
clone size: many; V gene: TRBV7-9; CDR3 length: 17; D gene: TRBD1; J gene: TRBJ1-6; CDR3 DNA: TGTGCCAGCAGCATAGACGTGGCAGGGGGAAATAATTCACCCCTCCACTTT; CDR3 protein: CASSIDVAGGNNSPLHF
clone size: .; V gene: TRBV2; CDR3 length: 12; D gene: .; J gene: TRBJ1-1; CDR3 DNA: TGTGCCAGCGGCAGCATAAACACCGAAGCTTTCTTT; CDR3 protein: CASGSINTEAFF
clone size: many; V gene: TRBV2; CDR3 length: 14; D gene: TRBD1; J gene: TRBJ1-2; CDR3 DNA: TGTGCCAGCACCCCGACAGGGGCGAGATATGGCTACACCTTC; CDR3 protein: CASTPTGARYGYTF
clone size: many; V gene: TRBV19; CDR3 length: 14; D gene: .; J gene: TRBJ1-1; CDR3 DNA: TGTGCCAGTAGTCCCCAAGGCTCGAACACTGAAGCTTTCTTT; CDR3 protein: CASSPQGSNTEAFF
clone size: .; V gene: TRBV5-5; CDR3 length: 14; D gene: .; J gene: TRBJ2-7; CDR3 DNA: TGTGCCAGCAGCTTTTCTAGTAGCTCCTACGAGCAGTACTTC; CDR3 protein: CASSFSSSSYEQYF
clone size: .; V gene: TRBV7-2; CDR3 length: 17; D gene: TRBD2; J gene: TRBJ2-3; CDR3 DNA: TGTGCCAGCAGCCCGGGACTAGCGGGGGGGCATGCAGATACGCAGTATTTT; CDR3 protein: CASSPGLAGGHADTQYF
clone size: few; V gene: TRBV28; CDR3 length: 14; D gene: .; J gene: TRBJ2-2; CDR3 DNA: TGTGCCACCCTTCGAAGCGTCCACACCGGGGAGCTGTTTTTT; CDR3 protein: CATLRSVHTGELFF
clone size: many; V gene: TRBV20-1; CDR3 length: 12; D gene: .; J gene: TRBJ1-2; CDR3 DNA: TGCAGTGCCGAACGGCAGGGCGTAGGCTACACCTTC; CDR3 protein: CSAERQGVGYTF
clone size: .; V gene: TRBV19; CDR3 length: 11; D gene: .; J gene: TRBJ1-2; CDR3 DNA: TGTGCCAGCCTACACCGCTATGGCTACACCTTC; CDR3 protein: CASLHRYGYTF
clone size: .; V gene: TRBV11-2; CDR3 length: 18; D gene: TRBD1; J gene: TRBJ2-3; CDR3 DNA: TGTGCCAGTCGAGGGGGCAGGGGGTCCCTCGTCCTCACAGATACGCAGTATTTT; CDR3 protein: CASRGGRGSLVLTDTQYF
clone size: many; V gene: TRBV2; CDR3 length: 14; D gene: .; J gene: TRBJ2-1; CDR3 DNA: TGTGCCAGCAAATTAGACAGGAGTAACAATGAGCAGTTCTTC; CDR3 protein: CASKLDRSNNEQFF
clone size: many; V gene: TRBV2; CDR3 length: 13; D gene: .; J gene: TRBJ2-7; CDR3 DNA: TGTGCCAGCAGTGAGAGGTTATCCTACGAGCAGTACTTC; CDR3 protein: CASSERLSYEQYF